A single sample gave rise to the 27 T cell receptor beta chains below, sequenced in a study of T cell responses to AZD1222 COVID-19 vaccine. The protocol was immunoSEQ multiplex PCR, while the TCRdb copy is restricted to in-frame clones and leaves out a portion. The table has 98,000 or so clones, over 85% seen once. Material: peripheral blood, obtained on day 0 of AZD1222 vaccination. The receptor set was obtained from an adult in good health.

The CDR3 loop reads CAISESVSENTIYF. The DNA for the CDR3 is TGTGCCATCAGTGAGTCAGTGTCGGAAAACACCATATATTTT. This chain uses TRBV10-3 with TRBJ1-3; D not certain. The CDR3 is 14 amino acids. V lost 0 bases to trimming and J lost 6 bases, with 9 bases between them. The germline V gene encodes CDR1 ENHRY and CDR2 SYGVKD.

The V call is TRBV9, the J call TRBJ2-5; a weak D match, TRBD2 (6 bases). The CDR3 has 15 amino acids. Germline V gives CDR1 SGDLS, CDR2 YYNGEE. V dropped 4 bases and J dropped 0 bases, with 13 bases sitting between them. CDR3 region: CASSPLARNQETQYF. The CDR3 DNA reads TGTGCCAGCAGCCCCCTAGCGAGAAACCAAGAGACCCAGTACTTC.

This clone was observed once. The chain employs TRBV7-6 and TRBJ1-1; D gene ambiguous. Germline loops: CDR1 SGHVS, CDR2 FNYEAQ. V lost 4 bases to trimming and J lost 1 base, with 4 bases between them. There are 12 residues in the CDR3. The DNA for the CDR3 is TGTGCCAGCAGCTCGAAGAACACTGAAGCTTTCTTT. Translation: CASSSKNTEAFF. Based on the CDR3 plus reference TRBV7-6 and TRBJ1-1, the full variable domain is GAGVSQSPRYKVTKRGQDVALRCDPISGHVSLYWYRQALGQGPEFLTYFNYEAQQDKSGLPNDRFSAERPEGSISTLTIQRTEQRDSAMYRCASSSKNTEAFFGQGTRLTVV.

The rearrangement links TRBV6-2 or TRBV6-3 to TRBJ1-1; a weak D match, TRBD1 (6 bases). V dropped 4 bases and J dropped 2 bases, with 17 bases sitting between them. The V gene's germline CDR1 is MNHEY and CDR2 SVGEGT. This CDR3 is 16 amino acids long. The CDR3 DNA is TGTGCCAGCAGTTTCCCTAGGGGGGAAGGCAACACTGAAGCTTTCTTT. Translated: CASSFPRGEGNTEAFF.

V gene TRBV6-1 combines with J gene TRBJ1-5, with 7 bases aligning to TRBD1. The length of the CDR3 is 17 residues. Germline V gene sequence: CDR1 MNHNS, CDR2 SASEGT. V gave up 3 bases and J gave up 3 bases; unmatched junction bases: 11. CDR3 amino acids: CASSDADRSWFNQPQHF. CDR3 DNA: TGTGCCAGCAGTGACGCGGACAGGTCTTGGTTCAATCAGCCCCAGCATTTT.

The rearrangement links TRBV21-1 to TRBJ1-1; the D segment call TRBD1 is taken from the table without a DNA check. TRBV21-1 is deemed a pseudogene. The CDR3 runs 15 residues. Written as DNA, the CDR3 is TGTGCCAGCAGCGAATTCAGGATTCAGGACACTGAAGCTTTCTTT. This gives the protein CASSEFRIQDTEAFF.

This rearrangement joins TRBV5-4 to TRBJ2-1, with TRBD2 matching over 14 bases. The germline CDR1 and CDR2 sequences are SGHNT and YYREEE (reference sequence). Germline trimming cut 3 bases from V and 10 bases from J; bases unmatched to any gene: 9. This CDR3 region has 16 residues. The CDR3 is CASSWGGTSGRREQFF. The CDR3 coding sequence is TGTGCCAGCAGCTGGGGGGGGACTAGCGGGAGAAGGGAGCAGTTCTTC. Full variable domain (outside the CDR3, taken from reference TRBV5-4 and TRBJ2-1): ETGVTQSPTHLIKTRGQQVTLRCSSQSGHNTVSWYQQALGQGPQFIFQYYREEENGRGNFPPRFSGLQFPNYSSELNVNALELDDSALYLCASSWGGTSGRREQFFGPGTRLTVL.

The V gene is TRBV29-1, the J gene TRBJ1-1; 8 bases line up with TRBD1. Germline CDR1 and CDR2: SQVTM and ANQGSEA. The CDR3 covers 13 residues. The trim removed 7 bases at V and 10 bases at J, leaving 14 bases unmatched. CDR3 nucleotide sequence: TGCAGCGCCCGCCCCCCGGGGACAGGAGGAGCTTTCTTT. It encodes CSARPPGTGGAFF. The full variable domain, with the rest looked up from reference TRBV29-1 and TRBJ1-1, is SAVISQKPSRDICQRGTSLTIQCQVDSQVTMMFWYRQQPGQSLTLIATANQGSEATYESGFVIDKFPISRPNLTFSTLTVSNMSPEDSSIYLCSARPPGTGGAFFGQGTRLTVV.

This rearrangement joins TRBV3-1 (or the pseudogene TRBV3-2) to TRBJ1-1; a weak D match, TRBD1 (5 bases). V gave up 4 bases and J gave up 11 bases, with 17 bases separating them. Per the germline V gene, CDR1 is LGHDT and CDR2 is YNNKEL (reference sequence). This CDR3 is built from 13 residues. CDR3 sequence (DNA): TGTGCCAGCAGCCCGGGTTGGGGCCTCGGGGCTTTCTTT. Translating it yields CASSPGWGLGAFF.

The chain links TRBV28 to TRBJ2-3; 8 positions agree with TRBD1. J was trimmed by 3 bases and V by 1 base; bases with no gene match: 3. The CDR3 sequence is 15 residues long. Germline V gene lookup returns CDR1 MDHEN and CDR2 SYDVKM. CDR3 DNA sequence: TGTGCCAGCAGTTTATCCGGACAGGGTACAGATACGCAGTATTTT. It specifies CASSLSGQGTDTQYF.

This chain uses TRBV9 with TRBJ2-1; 8 nucleotides agree with TRBD2. This CDR3 has 15 residues. V gave up 3 bases and J gave up 5 bases; unmatched junction bases: 7. The germline V gene encodes CDR1 SGDLS and CDR2 YYNGEE. DNA of the CDR3: TGTGCCAGCAGCGCCACTAGCGGCCCTCACAATGAGCAGTTCTTC. Protein sequence: CASSATSGPHNEQFF. The complete variable domain, with remaining parts taken from reference TRBV9 and TRBJ2-1, reads DSGVTQTPKHLITATGQRVTLRCSPRSGDLSVYWYQQSLDQGLQFLIQYYNGEERAKGNILERFSAQQFPDLHSELNLSSLELGDSALYFCASSATSGPHNEQFFGPGTRLTVL.

The chain recombines TRBV29-1 with TRBJ1-1; D is unclear. Germline CDR1 SQVTM, CDR2 ANQGSEA. This CDR3 contains 12 residues. Trimming took 5 bases from V and 1 from J, leaving 8 bases between them. CDR3 nucleotide sequence: TGCAGCGTTCTCCGGGAGAACACTGAAGCTTTCTTT. Translating gives CSVLRENTEAFF.

The V and J genes are TRBV19 and TRBJ2-2; D not certain. CDR1 LNHDA and CDR2 SQIVND come from the germline V gene (reference sequence). Trimming pared 6 bases from V and 4 bases from J, leaving 9 bases between. The CDR3 is made up of 13 amino acids. This CDR3 reads CASSPRPTGELFF. CDR3 nucleotides: TGTGCCAGTAGCCCCCGACCCACCGGGGAGCTGTTTTTT. Supplemented by reference TRBV19 and TRBJ2-2, the full variable domain reads DGGITQSPKYLFRKEGQNVTLSCEQNLNHDAMYWYRQDPGQGLRLIYYSQIVNDFQKGDIAEGYSVSREKKESFPLTVTSAQKNPTAFYLCASSPRPTGELFFGEGSRLTVL.

The V call is TRBV24-1, the J call TRBJ2-5, with D possibly TRBD2 on 5 matching bases. Germline values: CDR1 KGHDR, CDR2 SFDVKD. The V gene lost 4 bases and the J gene lost 3 bases, with 8 bases spanning the gap. CDR3 length: 13 amino acids. CDR3 nucleotides: TGTGCCACCAGTGAGACACTAGAAGAGACCCAGTACTTC. Its translation: CATSETLEETQYF.

The chain recombines TRBV28 with TRBJ1-4; no definite D call. This CDR3 is built from 13 residues. The V gene lost 4 bases and the J gene lost 8 bases, with 11 bases spanning the gap. Germline V lookup: CDR1 MDHEN, CDR2 SYDVKM. As DNA, the CDR3 is TGTGCCAGCAGTTCCCGGCCGACCGAAAAACTGTTTTTT. Translating it yields CASSSRPTEKLFF.

This chain joins TRBV27 and TRBJ1-2; TRBD1 matches at 9 bases. The CDR3 has 16 residues. Per germline, CDR1 MNHEY and CDR2 SMNVEV (reference sequence). The V segment lost 5 bases and the J segment 7 bases; nucleotides outside the gene matches: 14. CDR3 DNA sequence: TGTGCCAGCAGTCTTTACTTTGGGGACAGGGTTGGTGGCTACACCTTC. Translated: CASSLYFGDRVGGYTF.

The genes are TRBV11-3 and TRBJ1-5; 8 bases agree with TRBD1. Germline values: CDR1 SGHNT, CDR2 YENEEA. With V trimmed by 8 bases and J by 7 bases, 16 bases remained unmatched. The CDR3 runs 16 residues. For the CDR3, the DNA is TGTGCCAGCCATCAAGGGGACAGGCAAAATTTACAGCCCCAGCATTTT. It is translated as CASHQGDRQNLQPQHF.

This chain links TRBV19 with TRBJ2-1; D is possibly TRBD2 (5 bases). Trimming left V 2 bases short and J 10 bases short, with 12 bases between. CDR3 length: 13 residues. Germline CDR1 is LNHDA and CDR2 is SQIVND (reference sequence). The CDR3 loop is CASSISPPGEQFF. For the CDR3, the DNA is TGTGCCAGTAGTATAAGTCCTCCGGGGGAGCAGTTCTTC.

V usage is TRBV5-3 and J usage is TRBJ1-4; weak D call: TRBD1 (5 bases). TRBV5-3 is assigned to the ORF class and has an uncertain function. V gave up 5 bases and J gave up 0 bases, with 14 bases separating them. CDR3 length: 16 residues. The CDR3, as DNA: TGTGCCAGAAGGCCCTCTCGGACAACAACTAATGAAAAACTGTTTTTT. The encoded protein is CARRPSRTTTNEKLFF.

The J gene is TRBJ2-1, the V gene TRBV7-9; D remains ambiguous. CDR1 and CDR2 (germline): SEHNR, FQNEAQ (reference sequence). The CDR3 is 14 amino acids. The V and J ends lost 2 bases and 5 bases respectively, with 10 bases between them. The chain's CDR3 is CASSLPSRHNEQFF. In DNA form, the CDR3 reads TGTGCCAGCAGCTTACCCTCCCGACACAATGAGCAGTTCTTC.

The chain links TRBV5-6 to TRBJ1-1; TRBD1 might be the D (5 bases). V was pared by 0 bases and J by 5 bases, with 8 bases between. The germline CDR1 and CDR2 sequences are SGHDT and YYEEEE. CDR3 length equals 13 residues. CDR3 coding DNA: TGTGCCAGCAGCTTGGAGGGGTGGACTGAAGCTTTCTTT. Amino acid sequence: CASSLEGWTEAFF. Drawing the rest from reference TRBV5-6 and TRBJ1-1, the complete variable domain is DAGVTQSPTHLIKTRGQQVTLRCSPKSGHDTVSWYQQALGQGPQFIFQYYEEEERQRGNFPDRFSGHQFPNYSSELNVNALLLGDSALYLCASSLEGWTEAFFGQGTRLTVV.

The chain employs TRBV27 and TRBJ1-5; D gene unclear. The CDR3 has 12 residues. The V end was cut by 5 bases, the J end by 6 bases, with 8 bases between. Germline CDR1 is MNHEY and CDR2 is SMNVEV (reference sequence). Here the CDR3 DNA reads TGTGCCAGCAGTAAAGGGAGTCAGCCCCAGCATTTT. This encodes CASSKGSQPQHF.

This clone was counted only a few times. The chain has TRBV28 and TRBJ1-3; no firm D call. Between the trimmed V and J ends, which lost 5 bases and 2 bases, there was a span of 1 base. The germline V gene encodes CDR1 MDHEN and CDR2 SYDVKM. CDR3 length equals 11 residues. The CDR3 bases are TGTGCCAGCAGTCCTGGAAACACCATATATTTT. This encodes CASSPGNTIYF.

CDR3 residues: CASSQGARNSPLHF. The CDR3, as DNA: TGTGCCAGTAGCCAGGGGGCGCGGAATTCACCCCTCCACTTT. The genes are TRBV19 and TRBJ1-6; 8 bases fit TRBD1. The CDR3 is 14 residues long. The trim removed 6 bases at V and 7 bases at J, leaving 5 bases unmatched. The germline V gene encodes CDR1 LNHDA and CDR2 SQIVND (reference sequence).

This sequence joins TRBV12-3 or TRBV12-4 and TRBJ2-7; D gene unclear. The CDR3 covers 11 residues. The germline V and J ends were trimmed by 7 bases and 3 bases, with 7 bases remaining between them. CDR3 DNA: TGTGCCAGCATGAAATTCTACGAGCAGTACTTC. Translating it yields CASMKFYEQYF.

This chain connects TRBV28 to TRBJ1-4; D unresolved. The CDR3 totals 15 residues. The V gene lost 5 bases and the J gene lost 6 bases, with 16 bases spanning the gap. The germline V gene encodes CDR1 MDHEN and CDR2 SYDVKM. DNA for the CDR3: TGTGCCAGCAGTGCTCTGGGGTTACGAGATGAAAAACTGTTTTTT. Encoded protein: CASSALGLRDEKLFF.

The chain has TRBV4-1 and TRBJ1-6; possible D gene TRBD1, 6 bases. Trimming removed 1 base at V and 4 bases at J, with 29 bases between. Germline CDR1 is MGHRA and CDR2 is YSYEKL. This CDR3 contains 22 residues. CDR3 protein: CASSQVWPGGTLNSRYNSPLHF. In DNA, the CDR3 is TGCGCCAGCAGCCAAGTTTGGCCCGGCGGGACACTAAATTCCCGGTATAATTCACCCCTCCACTTT.